The T cell receptor beta chain described here comes from a study of shared clonotypes between healthy human individuals. Background on the study: Per donor, CD8 memory used one plate, CD8 naive used two, CD4 memory used three and CD4 naive used three.

Concerning this clone: What it binds is not known.

Study-wide results and limits: Rarefaction revealed incomplete sorted-subset sequencing despite large depth.

The donors, healthy adults who were HIV-negative, had experienced no recent acute infections or vaccinations. Assay used: immunoSEQ multiplex PCR; TCRdb lists only in-frame clones, some missing. Of 90,000 to 120,000 clones in the sample, about 67% were seen once. The clonotype was recovered from a woman aged 25 to 39 in good health. The specimen was memory CD8+ T cells sorted from blood. The subset here: CD45RO+ cells pooled with CCR7-negative TemRA cells.

CDR3 nucleotide sequence: TGTGCCAGCGTACTCGGACAGGGGGTCTACGAGCAGTACTTC. This codes for CASVLGQGVYEQYF. This chain uses TRBV11-2 with TRBJ2-7; 10 bases match TRBD1. Germline-derived CDR1 and CDR2 are SGHAT and FQNNGV. CDR3 length: 14 residues. Trimming removed 8 bases from V and 3 bases from J; junction bases left unmatched: 7.